This T cell receptor beta chain was captured by sequencing in a study of blood T cell repertoires in COVID-19. Produced via immunoSEQ multiplex PCR; TCRdb's table is partial and in-frame only. The sample lists under 500,000 clones; roughly 91% were seen once. This clone was observed a single time. The trim removed 2 bases at V and 8 bases at J, leaving 7 bases unmatched. CDR3 length equals 15 residues. CDR1 is LGHNA and CDR2 is YNFKEQ in the germline V gene. The sequence came from a woman in her twenties or thirties with acute or convalescent COVID-19. Sequenced input: peripheral blood. The chain joins TRBV4-2 to TRBJ1-3; 9 nucleotides match TRBD1. CDR3 amino acids: CASSQTGGVGDTIYF. The CDR3 region has the DNA TGTGCCAGCAGCCAAACAGGGGGCGTTGGGGACACCATATATTTT.